The 2 T cell receptor beta chains below all came from one sample that was sequenced in a study of CD8+ T cells in alopecia areata. Extraction and reverse transcription of RNA yielded cDNA as the sequencing template. Profiled with immunoSEQ multiplex PCR; TCRdb holds only in-frame clones, not every one. The sample shows 150,000 or so clones, less than 80% of them seen only once. The sample was CD8+ T cells sorted from blood, taken at week 0. Receptors were obtained from a human donor with alopecia areata.

V usage is TRBV5-6 and J usage is TRBJ1-1; D gene ambiguous. The length of the CDR3 is 11 residues. CDR1 and CDR2 from the germline V gene are SGHDT and YYEEEE. V dropped 3 bases and J dropped 10 bases, with 10 bases sitting between them. The CDR3 protein is CASSYGSRAFF. As DNA, the CDR3 is TGTGCCAGCAGCTACGGGAGCCGAGCTTTCTTT.

For this clone: The same CDR3 also results from other DNA sequences found in this sample. This sequence joins TRBV5-1 and TRBJ2-7, with D uncertain. V was pared by 0 bases and J by 2 bases, with 6 bases between. The CDR3 covers 13 residues. Germline CDR1 SGHRS, CDR2 YFSETQ. The CDR3 nucleotides read TGCGCCAGCAGCTTGGACTCACCCTACGAGCAGTACTTC. Protein product: CASSLDSPYEQYF.